This T cell receptor beta chain was obtained from a study of T cell responses to AZD1222 COVID-19 vaccine. Study summary: Second-dose intervals of approximately 4 or approximately 12 weeks were pooled.

Findings and caveats of the study: White British ancestry dominated among donors, who included more females, and clonal diversity was possibly underestimated. Repertoire sampling occurred only after the peak T cell response. The CD4 TCRs associated with vaccination extended across spike and predominated at 160-218 and 743-854.

Measured with immunoSEQ multiplex PCR; TCRdb has only the in-frame clones, and not every one. The sample records 80,000 to 95,000 clones, about 92% being singletons. This CDR3 region has 15 residues. CDR1 is SNHLY, CDR2 FYNNEI, per germline. J gave up 0 bases and V 6 bases, and 5 bases lay outside the gene matches. As to this clone: Its antigen is currently unknown.

The source was peripheral blood, collected on day 0 of AZD1222 vaccination. The sequence came from an adult in good health. The chain carries TRBV2 and TRBJ2-1; 7 bases are a match to TRBD1. CDR3 nucleotides: TGTGCCAGCAGGGGGACAGCCTACTCCTACAATGAGCAGTTCTTC. Translated, it gives CASRGTAYSYNEQFF.